The 4 T cell receptor beta chains given below trace back to one sample, sequenced in a study of blood T cell repertoires in COVID-19 (dated by TCRdb to the early 2020s). Library creation used the immunoSEQ multiplex PCR assay. What TCRdb holds here is the immuneACCESS table cut down to in-frame rearrangements. Part of the clones is not present; checked against another copy, under half of the missing clones reflect an unresolved V gene, and the others are unexplained. The sample yields 130,000 to 150,000 clones; under 90% were counted once. Jointly, the top ten make up 8.2% of the sample. Sequenced: peripheral blood. Receptor source: a human donor in a cohort sampled during active COVID-19.

V is TRBV12-3 or TRBV12-4 and J is TRBJ2-5; D gene uncertain. The CDR3 has 12 amino acids. V shed 6 bases and J shed 5 bases, with 10 bases lying between them. The CDR3 is CASSDIEETQYF. The CDR3 coding sequence is TGTGCCAGCAGCGACATTGAGGAGACCCAGTACTTC.

In regard to this clone: One end of the junction does not line up with germline, which may come from a read error. The chain has TRBV27 and TRBJ1-2, with a tentative D call TRBD1 (5 bases). The CDR3 contains 12 residues. In germline, CDR1 is MNHEY, CDR2 SMNVEV (reference sequence). DNA for the CDR3: TGTGCCAGCAGCTTATTCAGTGGGGGGAACACCTTC. It encodes CASSLFSGGNTF.

V usage is TRBV4-2 and J usage is TRBJ2-7; D might be TRBD1 (5 bases). The V gene's germline CDR1 is LGHNA and CDR2 YNFKEQ. The CDR3 is 13 residues long. Between the trimmed V and J ends, which lost 0 bases and 7 bases, there was a span of 10 bases. In nucleotides, the CDR3 is TGTGCCAGCAGCCAAGAAGTGGGGCGGGAGCAGTACTTC. This codes for CASSQEVGREQYF.

This clone was observed a few times. Different DNA sequences within this sample yield the same CDR3. This sequence joins TRBV3-1 (or the pseudogene TRBV3-2) and TRBJ2-7; D ambiguous. The germline CDR1 and CDR2 sequences are LGHDT and YNNKEL (reference sequence). V lost 1 base and J 2 bases, leaving 6 bases between the germline ends. The CDR3 is 13 residues long. The CDR3: CASSQGSTYEQYF. DNA for the CDR3: TGTGCCAGCAGCCAAGGCAGTACCTACGAGCAGTACTTC.